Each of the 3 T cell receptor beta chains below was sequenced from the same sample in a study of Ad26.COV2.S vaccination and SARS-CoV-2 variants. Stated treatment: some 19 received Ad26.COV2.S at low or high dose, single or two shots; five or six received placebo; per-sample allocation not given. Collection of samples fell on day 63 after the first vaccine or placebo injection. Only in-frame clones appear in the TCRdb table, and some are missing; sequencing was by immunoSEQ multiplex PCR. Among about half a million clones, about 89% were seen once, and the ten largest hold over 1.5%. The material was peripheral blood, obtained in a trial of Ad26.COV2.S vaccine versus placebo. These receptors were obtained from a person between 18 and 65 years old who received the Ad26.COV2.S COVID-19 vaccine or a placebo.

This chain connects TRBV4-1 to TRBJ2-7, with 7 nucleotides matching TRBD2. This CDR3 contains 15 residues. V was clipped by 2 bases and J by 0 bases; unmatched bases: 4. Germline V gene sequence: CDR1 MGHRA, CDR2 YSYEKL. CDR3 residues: CASSQLTSFSYEQYF. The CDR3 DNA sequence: TGCGCCAGCAGCCAATTGACTAGCTTCTCCTACGAGCAGTACTTC.

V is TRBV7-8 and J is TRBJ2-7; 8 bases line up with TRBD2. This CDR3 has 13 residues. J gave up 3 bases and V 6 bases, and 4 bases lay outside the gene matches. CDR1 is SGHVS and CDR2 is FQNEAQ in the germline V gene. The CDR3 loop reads CASSREGLYEQYF. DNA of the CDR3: TGTGCCAGCAGTCGGGAGGGTCTCTACGAGCAGTACTTC.

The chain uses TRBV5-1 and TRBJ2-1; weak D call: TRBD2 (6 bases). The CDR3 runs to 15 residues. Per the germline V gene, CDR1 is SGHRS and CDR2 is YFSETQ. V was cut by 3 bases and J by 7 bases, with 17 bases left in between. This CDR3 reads CASSSDRTAGNEQFF. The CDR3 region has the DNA TGCGCCAGCAGCTCGGATCGGACTGCGGGGAATGAGCAGTTCTTC.